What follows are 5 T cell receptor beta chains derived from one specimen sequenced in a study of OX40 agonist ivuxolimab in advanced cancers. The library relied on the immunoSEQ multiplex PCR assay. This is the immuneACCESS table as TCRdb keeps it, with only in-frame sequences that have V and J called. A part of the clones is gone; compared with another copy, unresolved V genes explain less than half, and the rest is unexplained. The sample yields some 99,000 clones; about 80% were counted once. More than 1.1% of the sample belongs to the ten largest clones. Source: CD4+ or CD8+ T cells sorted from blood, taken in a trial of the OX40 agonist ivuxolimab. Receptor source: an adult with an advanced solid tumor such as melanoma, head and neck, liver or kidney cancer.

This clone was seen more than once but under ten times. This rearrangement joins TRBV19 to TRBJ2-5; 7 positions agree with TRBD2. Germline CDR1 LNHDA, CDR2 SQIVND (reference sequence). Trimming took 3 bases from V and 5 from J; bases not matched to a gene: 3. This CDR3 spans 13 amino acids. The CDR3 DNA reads TGTGCCAGTAGTATCGGCGGGAGTGAGACCCAGTACTTC. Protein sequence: CASSIGGSETQYF.

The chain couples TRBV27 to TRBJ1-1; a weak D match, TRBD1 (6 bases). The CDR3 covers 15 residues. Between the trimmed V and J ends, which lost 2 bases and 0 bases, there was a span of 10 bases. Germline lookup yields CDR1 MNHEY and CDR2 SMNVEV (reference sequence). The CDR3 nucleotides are TGTGCCAGCAGTTTACGGGGGCTGCTGAACACTGAAGCTTTCTTT. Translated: CASSLRGLLNTEAFF.

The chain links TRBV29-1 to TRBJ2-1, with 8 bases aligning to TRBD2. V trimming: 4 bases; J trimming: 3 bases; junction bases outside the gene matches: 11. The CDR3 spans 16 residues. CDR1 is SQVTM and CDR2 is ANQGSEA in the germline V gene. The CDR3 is CSVAPGSGNLYNEQFF. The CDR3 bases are TGCAGCGTTGCCCCAGGTAGCGGGAACCTCTACAATGAGCAGTTCTTC.

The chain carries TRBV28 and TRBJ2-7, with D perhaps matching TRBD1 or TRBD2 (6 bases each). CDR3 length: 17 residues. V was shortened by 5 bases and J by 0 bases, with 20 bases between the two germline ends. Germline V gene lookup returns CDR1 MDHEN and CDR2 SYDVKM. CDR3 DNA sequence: TGTGCCAGCAGTCCATGGGGGGCTGGACTTGCCTCCTACGAGCAGTACTTC. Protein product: CASSPWGAGLASYEQYF.

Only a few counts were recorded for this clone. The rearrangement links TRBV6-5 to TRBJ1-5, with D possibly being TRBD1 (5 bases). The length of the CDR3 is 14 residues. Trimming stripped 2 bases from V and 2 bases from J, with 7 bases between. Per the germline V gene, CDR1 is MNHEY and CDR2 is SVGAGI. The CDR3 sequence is CASSYRGGNQPQHF. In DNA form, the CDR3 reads TGTGCCAGCAGTTACCGGGGGGGCAATCAGCCCCAGCATTTT.